One TCR beta chain is described in this entry. The data originate from a study of response to subunit inactivated influenza vaccine. Trimming took 2 bases from V and 0 from J, leaving 8 bases between them. CDR1 is SEHNR, CDR2 FQNEAQ, per germline (reference sequence). The CDR3 covers 15 residues. Each CDR3 protein gets one entry after TCRdb re-called the RT-PCR reads with MiXCR. The table includes 150,000 to 200,000 distinct CDR3 sequences, approximately 12% detected once. The source is a man aged 45-69 years who received an inactivated influenza vaccine. Sequences were derived from CD8+ T cells sorted from PBMCs, sampled 23 months after vaccination. The chain employs TRBV7-9 and TRBJ2-4, with a tentative D call TRBD1 (5 bases). The CDR3 coding sequence is TGTGCCAGCAGCTTAATAGGGGTAGCCAAAAACATTCAGTACTTC. Amino acid sequence: CASSLIGVAKNIQYF.